Listed here are 2 T cell receptor beta chains from one sample, sequenced in a study of T cell responses to AZD1222 COVID-19 vaccine. The assay was immunoSEQ multiplex PCR, and TCRdb's table has in-frame clones only and misses some. The sample records under 20,000 clones, 84% being singletons. Sample: peripheral blood, taken 28 days after the second AZD1222 dose. Every receptor here comes from an adult who received the AZD1222 COVID-19 vaccine.

The rearrangement joins TRBV6-5 to TRBJ1-1; 9 bases line up with TRBD1. Germline V lookup: CDR1 MNHEY, CDR2 SVGAGI. The CDR3 has 14 residues. The V segment lost 6 bases and the J segment 4 bases; nucleotides outside the gene matches: 6. The CDR3 sequence is CASSPGTGSTEAFF. The CDR3 DNA reads TGTGCCAGCAGCCCAGGGACAGGGAGCACTGAAGCTTTCTTT.

V is TRBV21-1 and J is TRBJ1-5. TRBV21-1 is assigned pseudogene status. The length of the CDR3 is 18 residues. The CDR3 sequence is CASSKGELDTTGNQPQHF. The CDR3 DNA is TGTGCCAGCAGCAAAGGAGAGTTGGATACGACTGGCAATCAGCCCCAGCATTTT.